This T cell receptor beta chain came from a study of blood T cell repertoires in COVID-19. At the level of the study: Samples taken during acute and convalescent COVID-19 were collected in the United States, Italy and Spain. PBMCs, B-cell-depleted T cells, or T cells were the source of the cDNA or gDNA that made up the material.

The CDR3 has 12 amino acids. V shed 5 bases, J shed 4 bases, and the junction held 1 base outside the gene matches. From germline, CDR1 is SGHTA and CDR2 FQGNSA. Authors' processing steps: Counts of nucleated cells, estimated from reference gene primer amplification, were obtained. Measured with immunoSEQ multiplex PCR; TCRdb has only the in-frame clones, and not every one. That table gives V, J and clone size, and the DNA gave D and trimming. The sample lists approximately 70,000 clones, around 92% occurring once. The sequence was collected from a human donor with active COVID-19. The donor label of this sample is uncertain. This chain joins TRBV7-2 and TRBJ2-7; TRBD1 matches 8 bases. The sample consisted of peripheral blood. CDR3 amino acids: CASSNRGYEQYF. In nucleotides, the CDR3 is TGTGCCAGCAGCAACAGGGGGTACGAGCAGTACTTC.